This is a list of T cell receptor beta chains from one sample in a study of CD8+CD57+ T cells in acquired aplastic anemia. TCRdb recomputed calls from the reads with MiXCR, one row per CDR3 protein. The table includes about 250,000 distinct CDR3 sequences, more than 40% detected once. The material sequenced was sorted CD4+, CD8+, or CD8+CD57+ T cells (not recorded which) from PBMCs. Receptors were obtained from a human donor with aplastic anemia. Each CDR3 is given with its conserved first and last residue. The order of the fields is clone size, J gene, V gene, D gene, CDR3 DNA, CDR3 protein. The D gene is left open where the match is weak. Not every row has a clone size; where given, it reads once, few, many or a size class.

>many|TRBJ1-1|TRBV9|TRBD1
TGTGCCAGCAGCGTATCAACAGGGGACACTGAAGCTTTCTTT
CASSVSTGDTEAFF
>many|TRBJ2-7|TRBV7-9|TRBD2
TGTGCCAGCAGCTCGGGACTAGCGGGAGTACCCTCCTACGAGCAGTACTTC
CASSSGLAGVPSYEQYF
>many|TRBJ2-7|TRBV20-1|-
TGCAGTGCTAGAAGTCCCAGGGTAGAGTACGAGCAGTACTTC
CSARSPRVEYEQYF
>many|TRBJ1-2|TRBV5-5|-
TGTGCCAGCAGCCTCACCTCCATCATCCAGGACTCTAACTATGGCTACACCTTC
CASSLTSIIQDSNYGYTF
>few|TRBJ1-1|TRBV27|-
TGTGCCAGCAGTTTATGGGGGTACACTGAAGCTTTCTTT
CASSLWGYTEAFF
>many|TRBJ2-7|TRBV11-2|-
TGTGCCAGCAGCCCCGGACAACGCGAGCAGTACTTC
CASSPGQREQYF
>-|TRBJ1-6|TRBV10-3|TRBD1
TGTGCCAGCAAAACCTCGGGACAGAAAGGTTCACCCCTCCACTTT
CASKTSGQKGSPLHF
>many|TRBJ2-7|TRBV2|-
TGTGCCAGCAGTGAAGCCCCCCGACTTTCCGAGCAGTACTTC
CASSEAPRLSEQYF
>many|TRBJ2-7|TRBV13|-
TGTGCCAGCAGCTCCTCCCTCGACTACGAGCAGTACTTC
CASSSSLDYEQYF
>-|TRBJ1-6|TRBV15|-
TGTGCCACCAGGATGGCACGGGAGGCGGGGGGCAATTCACCCCTCCACTTT
CATRMAREAGGNSPLHF
>-|TRBJ2-1|TRBV27|-
TGTGCCAGCAGTTGGGCAGGGACCTACAATGAGCAGTTCTTC
CASSWAGTYNEQFF
>few|TRBJ1-6|TRBV7-9|TRBD1
TGTGCCAGTAGACAGGGGGCATCTTCACCCCTCCACTTT
CASRQGASSPLHF
>-|TRBJ2-1|TRBV7-9|-
TGTGCCAGCAGCTCCCGACAGCGAGGGGGTCAGAGTGAGCAGTTCTTC
CASSSRQRGGQSEQFF
>many|TRBJ2-1|TRBV20-1|-
TGCAGTGCTATGGGATTAAACAATGAGCAGTTCTTC
CSAMGLNNEQFF
>many|TRBJ1-6|TRBV6-2/TRBV6-3|TRBD1
TGTGCCATCCACGGGACAGAGAATTCACCCCTCCACTTT
CAIHGTENSPLHF
>-|TRBJ2-7|TRBV7-2|-
TGTGCCAGCAGCTTAGCGTTCAGGGGAGGGGGCTACGAGCAGTACTTC
CASSLAFRGGGYEQYF
>-|TRBJ2-7|TRBV19|-
TGTGCCAGTAGTATTACAGGTGGTTACGAGCAGTACTTC
CASSITGGYEQYF
>-|TRBJ2-7|TRBV20-1|TRBD1
TGCAGTGCTAGAGGGGAGGGACAGGGGGTCGACGAGCAGTACTTC
CSARGEGQGVDEQYF
>-|TRBJ1-1|TRBV19|-
TGTGCCACTCAGTACAGACTGGAAGCTTTCTTT
CATQYRLEAFF
>many|TRBJ1-1|TRBV7-9|-
TGTGCCAGCAGCGGACCGGGTACCCATGAAGCTTTCTTT
CASSGPGTHEAFF